This T cell receptor (beta chain) was obtained from a study of blood T cells in healthy people across ages. Study outcomes and limitations: Calculation of diversity from one million T cells yielded estimates considered to be underestimates.

In germline, CDR1 is MNHEY, CDR2 SMNVEV (reference sequence). The CDR3 covers 13 residues. V lost 11 bases to trimming and J lost 2 bases, with 15 bases between them. About this clonotype itself: As yet, its antigen is unknown.

Sample-barcoded 5' priming and a J-beta primer mix drove a second PCR of about 7 to 12 cycles. TCRdb reprocessed the 5' RACE reads with MiXCR, giving one entry per CDR3 protein. The sample holds about 1.4 million distinct CDR3 sequences, roughly 64% seen once. The specimen was blood. The sequence came from a man between 18 and 35 years old in good health. This chain joins TRBV27 and TRBJ1-2; D remains ambiguous. CDR3 sequence (DNA): TGTGCCTCAGCACCCCTGCCCAACTATGGCTACACCTTC. It codes for CASAPLPNYGYTF.